Listed here is a single T cell receptor beta chain. Its antigen is unknown. Germline and junction disagree at one end, which may indicate a read error. These data come from a study of CD8 T cells in Susac syndrome. Background on the study: Intravenous immunoglobulin alone or corticosteroids were being given to patients with Susac syndrome at blood draw, unless they were therapy-naive.

Study-wide results and caveats: When the CD4+ T cell repertoires of patients with Susac syndrome were examined, they did not show any clonal expansion. The study conceded that relatively few individuals underwent its TCR sequencing and HLA analysis.

Per germline, CDR1 SGHDT and CDR2 YYEEEE. The CDR3 covers 15 residues. Reverse transcription of roughly 0.5 to 1 ug RNA was carried out with random hexamers. TCRdb ran MiXCR on the immunoSEQ multiplex PCR reads and lists one entry per CDR3 protein. Of about 240,000 distinct CDR3 sequences listed, around 96% are singletons. This clonotype originated in a human donor with Susac syndrome. The J gene is TRBJ2-7, the V gene TRBV5-6; D is possibly TRBD2 (6 bases). Sequenced material: CD4+ T cells from PBMCs. The chain's CDR3 is CASSLDPRDSRVVHF. DNA for the CDR3: TGTGCCAGCAGCTTGGACCCACGGGACTCCAGGGTAGTGCACTTC.